The entry that follows covers one T cell receptor (beta chain) sequence. Its antigen is still unknown. TCRdb reprocessed the reads via MiXCR and lists one record per CDR3 protein. The table lists hundreds of thousands of distinct CDR3 sequences, under 55% of them singletons, with 43% in the top ten. These data are taken from a study of T cell repertoires in cytomegalovirus infection. Whole-study context: Epitope selection comprised recently identified HLA-C-restricted CMV epitopes and well-studied HLA-B-restricted CMV epitopes. Findings and caveats of the study: Cumulative frequency (of public TCR beta family members) identified carriers of CMV plus the relevant HLA.

The source of this sequence is a human donor in good health (CMV status not recorded). Some clones in this sample may be carry-over from other donors' samples. Here the sequenced sample was cultured PBMCs, taken from culture after CMV antigen stimulation.

This chain's CDR3 is CAGGGGSDYGYTF. CDR3 in DNA: TGTGCCGGGGGCGGGGGCTCCGACTATGGCTACACCTTC. The genes are TRBV12-3 or TRBV12-4 and TRBJ1-2, with TRBD1 as a possible D gene (6 bases). This CDR3 spans 13 amino acids. V was clipped by 11 bases and J by 3 bases, with 16 bases between them.